This TCR beta chain was captured in a study of cytomegalovirus exposure and HLA in healthy donors. For this clone: What it binds is unknown.

There are 17 residues in the CDR3. Trimming removed 5 bases from V and 0 bases from J, with 19 bases in between. From germline, CDR1 is MDHEN and CDR2 SYDVKM. The study, taken as a whole, reports: Specificity for CMV antigens was confirmed in vitro for three of the CMV-associated chains. Reports credit the classifier with highly specific, highly sensitive diagnosis of cytomegalovirus status.

TCRdb's table, derived via immunoSEQ multiplex PCR, lists solely in-frame clones and lacks some. The table records a few hundred thousand clones, 88% of them present only once. Sample: PBMCs. The V gene is TRBV28, the J gene TRBJ1-1; the D gene is possibly TRBD1 (6 bases). The source of this sequence is a woman under 30 in good health and CMV-seronegative. The CDR3 reads CASSDRTHPTLNTEAFF. CDR3 nucleotide sequence: TGTGCCAGCAGTGACAGGACCCACCCGACTTTGAACACTGAAGCTTTCTTT.